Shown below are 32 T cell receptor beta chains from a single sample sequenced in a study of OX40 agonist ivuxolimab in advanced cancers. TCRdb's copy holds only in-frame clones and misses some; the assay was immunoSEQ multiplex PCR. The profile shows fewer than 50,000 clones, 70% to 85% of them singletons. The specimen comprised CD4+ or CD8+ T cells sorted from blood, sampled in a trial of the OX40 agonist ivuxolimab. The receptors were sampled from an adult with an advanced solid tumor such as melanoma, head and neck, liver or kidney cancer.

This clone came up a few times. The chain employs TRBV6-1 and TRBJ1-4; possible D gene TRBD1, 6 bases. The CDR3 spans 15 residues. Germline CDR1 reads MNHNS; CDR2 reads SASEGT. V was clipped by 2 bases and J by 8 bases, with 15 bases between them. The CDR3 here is CASSEREQTGEKLFF. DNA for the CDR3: TGTGCCAGCAGTGAAAGGGAACAAACAGGGGAAAAACTGTTTTTT.

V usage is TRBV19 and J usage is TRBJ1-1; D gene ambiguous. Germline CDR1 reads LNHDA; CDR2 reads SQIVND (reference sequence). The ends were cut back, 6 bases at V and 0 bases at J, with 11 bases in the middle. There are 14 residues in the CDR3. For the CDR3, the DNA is TGTGCCAGTAGAGAGGTTGCCATGAACACTGAAGCTTTCTTT. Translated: CASREVAMNTEAFF. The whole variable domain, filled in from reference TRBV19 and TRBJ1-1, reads DGGITQSPKYLFRKEGQNVTLSCEQNLNHDAMYWYRQDPGQGLRLIYYSQIVNDFQKGDIAEGYSVSREKKESFPLTVTSAQKNPTAFYLCASREVAMNTEAFFGQGTRLTVV.

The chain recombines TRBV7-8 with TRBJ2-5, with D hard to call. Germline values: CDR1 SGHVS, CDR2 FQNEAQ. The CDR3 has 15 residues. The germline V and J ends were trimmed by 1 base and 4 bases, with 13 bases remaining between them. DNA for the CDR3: TGTGCCAGCAGCTTAGTTCGGAGCCTCATAGAGACCCAGTACTTC. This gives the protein CASSLVRSLIETQYF.

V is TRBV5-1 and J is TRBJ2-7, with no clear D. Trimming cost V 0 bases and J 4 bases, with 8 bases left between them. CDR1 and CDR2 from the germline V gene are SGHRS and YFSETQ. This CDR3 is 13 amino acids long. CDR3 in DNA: TGCGCCAGCAGCTTGGACGGAGCTTACGAGCAGTACTTC. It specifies CASSLDGAYEQYF.

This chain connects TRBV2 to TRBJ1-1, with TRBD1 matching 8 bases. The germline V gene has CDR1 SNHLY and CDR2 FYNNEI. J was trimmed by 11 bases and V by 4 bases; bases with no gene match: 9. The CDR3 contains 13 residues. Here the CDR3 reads CASSGTGQVLAFF. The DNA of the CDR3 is TGTGCCAGCAGTGGGACAGGGCAGGTATTGGCTTTCTTT.

CDR3 sequence reads: CASSVDRRNEKLFF. The CDR3 region has the DNA TGTGCCAGCAGTGTGGACAGGAGAAATGAAAAACTGTTTTTT. The gene calls are TRBV25-1 and TRBJ1-4; 7 bases map to TRBD1. J gave up 5 bases and V 4 bases, and 4 bases lay outside the gene matches. The germline CDR1 and CDR2 sequences are MGHDK and SYGVNS. The CDR3 loop spans 14 amino acids.

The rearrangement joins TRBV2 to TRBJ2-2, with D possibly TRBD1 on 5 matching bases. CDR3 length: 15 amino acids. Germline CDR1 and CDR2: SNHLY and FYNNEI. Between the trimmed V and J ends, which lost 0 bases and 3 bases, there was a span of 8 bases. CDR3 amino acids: CASSEADSYTGELFF. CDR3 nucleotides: TGTGCCAGCAGTGAAGCCGACAGTTACACCGGGGAGCTGTTTTTT.

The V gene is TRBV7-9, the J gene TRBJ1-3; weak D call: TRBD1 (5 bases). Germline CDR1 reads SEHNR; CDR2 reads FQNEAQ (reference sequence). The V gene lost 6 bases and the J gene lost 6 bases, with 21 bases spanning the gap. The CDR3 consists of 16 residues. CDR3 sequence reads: CASSLFGGGLENTIYF. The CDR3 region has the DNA TGTGCCAGCAGTTTATTCGGCGGGGGTCTGGAAAACACCATATATTTT.

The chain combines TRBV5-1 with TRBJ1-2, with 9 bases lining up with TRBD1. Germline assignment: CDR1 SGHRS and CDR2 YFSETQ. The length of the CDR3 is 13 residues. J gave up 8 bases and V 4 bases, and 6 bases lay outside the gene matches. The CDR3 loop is CASSLGQGGGYTF. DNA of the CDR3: TGCGCCAGCAGCCTGGGACAGGGTGGGGGCTACACCTTC.

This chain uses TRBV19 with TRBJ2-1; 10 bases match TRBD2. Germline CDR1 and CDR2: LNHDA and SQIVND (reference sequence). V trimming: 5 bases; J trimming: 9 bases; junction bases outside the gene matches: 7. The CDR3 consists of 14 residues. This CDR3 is CASSRGSGRIEQFF. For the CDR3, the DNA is TGTGCCAGTAGTCGGGGTAGCGGGAGGATTGAGCAGTTCTTC.

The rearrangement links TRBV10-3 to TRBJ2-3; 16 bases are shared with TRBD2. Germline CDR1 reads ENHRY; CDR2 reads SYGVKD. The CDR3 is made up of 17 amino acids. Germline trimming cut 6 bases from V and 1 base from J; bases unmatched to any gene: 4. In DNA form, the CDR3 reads TGTGCCATCAGCAAGGGACTAGCGGGAGGGGGCACAGATACGCAGTATTTT. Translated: CAISKGLAGGGTDTQYF.

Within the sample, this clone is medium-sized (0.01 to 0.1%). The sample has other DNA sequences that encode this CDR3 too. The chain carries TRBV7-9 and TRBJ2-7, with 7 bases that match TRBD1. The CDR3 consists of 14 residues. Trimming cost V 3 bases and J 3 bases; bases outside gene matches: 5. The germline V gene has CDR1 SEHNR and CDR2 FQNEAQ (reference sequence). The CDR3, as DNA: TGTGCCAGCAGCTTTACAGGGGTCGTCTACGAGCAGTACTTC. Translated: CASSFTGVVYEQYF.

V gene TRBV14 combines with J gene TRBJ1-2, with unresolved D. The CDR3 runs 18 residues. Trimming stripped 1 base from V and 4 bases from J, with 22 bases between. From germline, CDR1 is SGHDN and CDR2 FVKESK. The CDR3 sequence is CASSQGNQKIWSRYGYTF. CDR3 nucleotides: TGTGCCAGCAGCCAAGGGAACCAGAAGATATGGTCCCGCTATGGCTACACCTTC. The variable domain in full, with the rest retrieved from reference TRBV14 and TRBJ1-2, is EAGVTQFPSHSVIEKGQTVTLRCDPISGHDNLYWYRRVMGKEIKFLLHFVKESKQDESGMPNNRFLAERTGGTYSTLKVQPAELEDSGVYFCASSQGNQKIWSRYGYTFGSGTRLTVV.

CDR3 residues: CASGPWDLYEQYF. The CDR3 bases are TGTGCTAGTGGTCCGTGGGACCTCTACGAGCAGTACTTC. J is TRBJ2-7 and V is TRBV12-5; D tentatively fits TRBD1 or TRBD2 (5 bases each). V dropped 5 bases and J dropped 3 bases, with 11 bases sitting between them. From germline, CDR1 is LGHNT and CDR2 FRNRAP. CDR3 size: 13 residues.

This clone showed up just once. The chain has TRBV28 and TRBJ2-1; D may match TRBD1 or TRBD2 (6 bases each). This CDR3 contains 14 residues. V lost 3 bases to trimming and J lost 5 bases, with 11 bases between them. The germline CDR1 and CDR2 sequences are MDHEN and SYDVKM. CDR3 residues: CASSFGGHNNEQFF. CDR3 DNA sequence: TGTGCCAGCAGTTTCGGGGGACACAACAATGAGCAGTTCTTC.

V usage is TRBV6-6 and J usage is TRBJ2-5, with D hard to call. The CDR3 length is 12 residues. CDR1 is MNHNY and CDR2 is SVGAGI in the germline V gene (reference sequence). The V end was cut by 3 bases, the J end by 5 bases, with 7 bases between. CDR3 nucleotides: TGTGCCAGCAGTTATGTGGGTGAGACCCAGTACTTC. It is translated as CASSYVGETQYF.

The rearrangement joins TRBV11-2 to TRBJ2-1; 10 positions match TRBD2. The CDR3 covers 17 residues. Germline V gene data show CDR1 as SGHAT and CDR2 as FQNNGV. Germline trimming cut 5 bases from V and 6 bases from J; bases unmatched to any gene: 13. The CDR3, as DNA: TGTGCCAGCAGCCGTTTAGCGGGAGGTACCATATTCAATGAGCAGTTCTTC. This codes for CASSRLAGGTIFNEQFF.

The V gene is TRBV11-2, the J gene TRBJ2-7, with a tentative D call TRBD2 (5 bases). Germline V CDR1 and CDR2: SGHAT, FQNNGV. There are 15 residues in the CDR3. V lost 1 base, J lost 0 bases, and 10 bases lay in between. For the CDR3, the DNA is TGTGCCAGCAGCTTAGCGGGGTGGAGCTCCTACGAGCAGTACTTC. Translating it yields CASSLAGWSSYEQYF.

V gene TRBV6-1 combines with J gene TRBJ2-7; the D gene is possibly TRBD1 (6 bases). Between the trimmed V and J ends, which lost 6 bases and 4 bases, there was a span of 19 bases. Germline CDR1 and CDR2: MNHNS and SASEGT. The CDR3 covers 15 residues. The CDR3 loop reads CASSHNQGRFYEQYF. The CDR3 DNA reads TGTGCCAGCAGCCACAATCAGGGGCGTTTTTACGAGCAGTACTTC.

CDR3 DNA: TGTGCCAGCAGCCATAAGGGGGGCCAAGAGACCCAGTACTTC. Its translation: CASSHKGGQETQYF. The chain carries TRBV7-9 and TRBJ2-5; D tentatively reads TRBD1 or TRBD2 (6 bases each). Per germline, CDR1 SEHNR and CDR2 FQNEAQ (reference sequence). The CDR3 runs 14 residues. Trimming removed 5 bases from V and 1 base from J, with 11 bases in between.

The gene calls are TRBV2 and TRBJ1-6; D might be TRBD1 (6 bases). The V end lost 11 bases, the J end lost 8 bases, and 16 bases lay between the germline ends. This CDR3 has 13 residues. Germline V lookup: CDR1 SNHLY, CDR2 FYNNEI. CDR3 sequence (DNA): TGTGCCGGGGGGGGCAGGGGTTATTCACCCCTCCACTTT. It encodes CAGGGRGYSPLHF.

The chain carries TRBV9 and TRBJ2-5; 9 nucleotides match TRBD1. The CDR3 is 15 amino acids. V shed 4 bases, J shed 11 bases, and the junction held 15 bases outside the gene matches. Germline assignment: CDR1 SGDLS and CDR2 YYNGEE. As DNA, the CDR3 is TGTGCCAGCAGCCCGAGAGGGGGACAGGGCCGTAGGCAGTACTTC. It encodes CASSPRGGQGRRQYF.

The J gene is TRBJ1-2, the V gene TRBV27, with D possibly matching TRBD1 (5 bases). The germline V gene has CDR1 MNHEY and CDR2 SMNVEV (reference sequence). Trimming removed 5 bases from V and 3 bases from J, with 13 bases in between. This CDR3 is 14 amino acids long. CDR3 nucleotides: TGTGCCAGCAGTGCCTCGGGACGGTACTATGGCTACACCTTC. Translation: CASSASGRYYGYTF.

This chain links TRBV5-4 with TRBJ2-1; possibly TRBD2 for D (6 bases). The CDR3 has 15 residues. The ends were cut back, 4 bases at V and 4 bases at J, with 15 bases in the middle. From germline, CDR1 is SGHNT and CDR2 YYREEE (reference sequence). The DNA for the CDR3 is TGTGCCAGCAGCCCTAGCGCAGACGCTTACAATGAGCAGTTCTTC. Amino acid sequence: CASSPSADAYNEQFF.

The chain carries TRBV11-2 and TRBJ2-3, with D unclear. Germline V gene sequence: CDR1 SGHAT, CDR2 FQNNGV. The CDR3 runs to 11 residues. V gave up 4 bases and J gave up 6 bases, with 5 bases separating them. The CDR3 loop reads CASSSPDTQYF. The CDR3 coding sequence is TGTGCCAGCAGCTCCCCTGATACGCAGTATTTT.

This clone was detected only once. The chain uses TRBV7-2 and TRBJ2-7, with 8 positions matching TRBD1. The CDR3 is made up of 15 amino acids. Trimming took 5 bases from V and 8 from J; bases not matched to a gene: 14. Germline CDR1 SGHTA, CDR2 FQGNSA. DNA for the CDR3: TGTGCCAGCAGCGCCCGGCTTACAGGGGGGTTTAAGCAGTACTTC. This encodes CASSARLTGGFKQYF.

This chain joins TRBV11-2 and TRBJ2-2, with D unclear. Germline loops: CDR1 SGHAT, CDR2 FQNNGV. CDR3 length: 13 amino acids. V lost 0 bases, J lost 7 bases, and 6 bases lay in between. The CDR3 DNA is TGTGCCAGCAGCTTAGATATTGGCGGGGAGCTGTTTTTT. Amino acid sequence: CASSLDIGGELFF.

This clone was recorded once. The CDR3 nucleotides are TGTGCCAGCAGCGTACTCGGGACAGCCCAAGAGACCCAGTACTTC. Protein product: CASSVLGTAQETQYF. This chain uses TRBV7-7 with TRBJ2-5, with 7 nucleotides matching TRBD1. The germline gives CDR1 SSHAT, CDR2 FNYEAQ (reference sequence). The CDR3 has 15 amino acids. Trimming cost V 5 bases and J 1 base; bases outside gene matches: 7.

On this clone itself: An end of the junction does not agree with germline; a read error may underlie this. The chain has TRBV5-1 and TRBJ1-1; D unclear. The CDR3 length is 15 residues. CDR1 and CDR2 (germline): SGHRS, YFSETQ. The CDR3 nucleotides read TGCGCCAGCACCTTGGCCCGGCTTGGGAACACTGAAGCTTTCTTT. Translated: CASTLARLGNTEAFF.

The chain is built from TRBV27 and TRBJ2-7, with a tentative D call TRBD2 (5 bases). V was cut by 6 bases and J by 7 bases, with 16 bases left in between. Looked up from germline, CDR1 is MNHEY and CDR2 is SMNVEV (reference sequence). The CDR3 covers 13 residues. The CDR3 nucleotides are TGTGCCAGCAGCTTCACCTCGAGGAGGGAGCAGTACTTC. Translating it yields CASSFTSRREQYF.

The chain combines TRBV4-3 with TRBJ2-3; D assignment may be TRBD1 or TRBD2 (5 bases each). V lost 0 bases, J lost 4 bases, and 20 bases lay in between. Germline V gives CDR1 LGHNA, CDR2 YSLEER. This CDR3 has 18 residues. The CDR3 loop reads CASSQDSPGPWTSDTQYF. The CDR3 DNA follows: TGCGCCAGCAGCCAAGATTCTCCGGGACCTTGGACGTCAGATACGCAGTATTTT.

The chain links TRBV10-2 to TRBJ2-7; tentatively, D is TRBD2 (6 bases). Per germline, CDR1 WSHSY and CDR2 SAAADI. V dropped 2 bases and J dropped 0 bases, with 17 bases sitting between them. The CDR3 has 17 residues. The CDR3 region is CASSESGWRASSYEQYF. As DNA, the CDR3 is TGCGCCAGCAGTGAGAGCGGCTGGAGGGCAAGCTCCTACGAGCAGTACTTC.